One sample yielded the 19 T cell receptor beta chains listed below, sequenced in a study of cytomegalovirus exposure and HLA in healthy donors. The PCR ran on 60 Vbeta and 13 Jbeta primers. Produced via immunoSEQ multiplex PCR; TCRdb's table is partial and in-frame only. The sample carries 95,000 to 110,000 clones, almost 80% recorded once. Sequencing was done on a sample of PBMCs. The origin of the receptors is a man aged 45-65 years in good health and CMV-seropositive.

To note about this clone: Other nucleotide sequences from this sample produce the same CDR3. This rearrangement joins TRBV9 to TRBJ2-7; 13 nucleotides match TRBD2. Germline lookup yields CDR1 SGDLS and CDR2 YYNGEE. V lost 2 bases and J lost 5; bases outside the gene matches: 4. The CDR3 totals 15 residues. Here the CDR3 reads CASSVTSGRADEQYF. CDR3 coding DNA: TGTGCCAGCAGCGTTACTAGCGGGAGGGCCGACGAGCAGTACTTC.

The V and J genes are TRBV7-9 and TRBJ2-1; TRBD2 matches 16 bases. CDR1 and CDR2 from the germline V gene are SEHNR and FQNEAQ (reference sequence). The CDR3 extends over 16 amino acids. V gave up 0 bases and J gave up 8 bases; unmatched junction bases: 1. The CDR3: CASSLAGTSGGDEQFF. The CDR3 bases are TGTGCCAGCAGCTTAGCCGGGACTAGCGGGGGGGATGAGCAGTTCTTC.

The chain links TRBV6-1 to TRBJ2-3; 11 bases match TRBD2. The ends lost 7 bases at V and 4 bases at J; junction bases unmatched: 7. Germline assignment: CDR1 MNHNS and CDR2 SASEGT. The CDR3 runs to 15 residues. The CDR3 region has the DNA TGTGCCAGCACCTTCGGGACTAGCGGTTCAGATACGCAGTATTTT. It yields the protein CASTFGTSGSDTQYF.

This clone was counted only a few times. The chain employs TRBV4-3 and TRBJ2-5; D is possibly TRBD2 (6 bases). The germline V gene encodes CDR1 LGHNA and CDR2 YSLEER. V lost 4 bases and J lost 5, with 11 bases in between. The CDR3 consists of 13 residues. The CDR3 sequence is CASSRTRGETQYF. CDR3 DNA sequence: TGCGCCAGCAGCCGGACTCGGGGGGAGACCCAGTACTTC.

This chain uses TRBV7-2 with TRBJ2-1, with D possibly TRBD1 on 6 matching bases. V shed 3 bases and J shed 0 bases, with 12 bases lying between them. Germline values: CDR1 SGHTA, CDR2 FQGNSA. This CDR3 comprises 16 residues. This CDR3 reads CASSLGKGVSYNEQFF. The CDR3 DNA reads TGTGCCAGCAGCTTGGGTAAGGGGGTCTCCTACAATGAGCAGTTCTTC.

The chain employs TRBV7-8 and TRBJ2-1; D unclear. Trimming shortened V by 5 bases and J by 7 bases, and 9 bases separated the two germline ends. There are 12 residues in the CDR3. Germline assignment: CDR1 SGHVS and CDR2 FQNEAQ. The CDR3 loop reads CASSPNRNEQFF. The CDR3 DNA reads TGTGCCAGCAGCCCAAATCGGAATGAGCAGTTCTTC.

V gene TRBV10-3 combines with J gene TRBJ2-7; 7 nucleotides line up with TRBD2. The CDR3 totals 13 residues. The germline V gene encodes CDR1 ENHRY and CDR2 SYGVKD. The trim removed 4 bases at V and 6 bases at J, leaving 6 bases unmatched. The CDR3 region has the DNA TGTGCCATCAGTGGAAGCGGGATGAGCGAGCAGTACTTC. It yields the protein CAISGSGMSEQYF.

Concerning this clone itself: The junction differs from germline at one of its ends, possibly a read error. The chain has TRBV5-1 and TRBJ1-5; D unresolved. Germline V CDR1 and CDR2: SGHRS, YFSETQ. The CDR3 length is 15 residues. DNA of the CDR3: TGCGGCAGCAGACGGAGGTGGGGTGACGATCAGCCCCAGCATTTT. This gives the protein CGSRRRWGDDQPQHF. Drawing the rest from reference TRBV5-1 and TRBJ1-5, the complete variable domain is KAGVTQTPRYLIKTRGQQVTLSCSPISGHRSVSWYQQTPGQGLQFLFEYFSETQRNKGNFPGRFSGRQFSNSRSEMNVSTLELGDSALYLCGSRRRWGDDQPQHFGDGTRLSIL.

This chain links TRBV10-1 with TRBJ2-1; 8 bases are shared with TRBD1. The CDR3 is made up of 13 amino acids. The J segment lost 10 bases and the V segment lost 6 bases, leaving 8 bases of the junction unmatched. The germline V gene has CDR1 WNHNN and CDR2 SYGVQD (reference sequence). CDR3 in amino acids: CASSSDRVVEQFF. CDR3 nucleotide sequence: TGCGCCAGCAGCTCGGACAGGGTGGTGGAGCAGTTCTTC.

This chain links TRBV5-1 with TRBJ1-6; tentatively, D is TRBD1 (5 bases). V was clipped by 0 bases and J by 9 bases, with 13 bases between them. Germline CDR1 SGHRS, CDR2 YFSETQ. The CDR3 is made up of 15 amino acids. The CDR3, as DNA: TGCGCCAGCAGCTTGGAAGGCAGGGAAGGTTCACCCCTCCACTTT. Translation gives CASSLEGREGSPLHF.

V is TRBV18 and J is TRBJ1-1; 7 bases are shared with TRBD1. CDR3 length: 14 residues. Germline-derived CDR1 and CDR2 are KGHSH and LQKENI. Trimming took 3 bases from V and 4 from J; bases not matched to a gene: 5. For the CDR3, the DNA is TGTGCCAGCTCACCCCTCGACAGGGCCACTGAAGCTTTCTTT. Protein: CASSPLDRATEAFF.

The chain joins TRBV29-1 to TRBJ2-1; D is perhaps TRBD2 (6 bases). The germline V gene encodes CDR1 SQVTM and CDR2 ANQGSEA. V lost 3 bases, J lost 9 bases, and 15 bases lay in between. This CDR3 comprises 13 residues. CDR3 in DNA: TGCAGCGTTGATGACAGCCTGGGACTTGAGCAGTTCTTC. Translating it yields CSVDDSLGLEQFF.

In nucleotides, the CDR3 is TGTGCCAGCAGCAAAGCGCCTACGGACAGGGATTACGAGCAGTACTTC. Protein product: CASSKAPTDRDYEQYF. The chain uses TRBV21-1 and TRBJ2-7; the table gives TRBD1 as D, unverified against the DNA. TRBV21-1 is an annotated pseudogene. The CDR3 loop spans 16 amino acids.

This clone has only one observation. The J gene is TRBJ2-5, the V gene TRBV19; possible D gene TRBD2, 6 bases. Germline lookup yields CDR1 LNHDA and CDR2 SQIVND (reference sequence). The CDR3 extends over 15 amino acids. V was clipped by 2 bases and J by 3 bases, with 13 bases between them. The CDR3 DNA sequence: TGTGCCAGTAGTATAACCGGGAGAGGAGAAGAGACCCAGTACTTC. This encodes CASSITGRGEETQYF. The entire variable domain, with the rest obtained from reference TRBV19 and TRBJ2-5, is as follows: DGGITQSPKYLFRKEGQNVTLSCEQNLNHDAMYWYRQDPGQGLRLIYYSQIVNDFQKGDIAEGYSVSREKKESFPLTVTSAQKNPTAFYLCASSITGRGEETQYFGPGTRLLVL.

The V call is TRBV9, the J call TRBJ2-7, with D possibly TRBD1 on 5 matching bases. The CDR3 contains 16 residues. Germline V gene data show CDR1 as SGDLS and CDR2 as YYNGEE. V was clipped by 3 bases and J by 1 base, with 17 bases between them. The CDR3: CASSEGGAPRSYEQYF. The CDR3 DNA follows: TGTGCCAGCAGCGAAGGTGGGGCGCCCCGTTCCTACGAGCAGTACTTC.

CDR3 amino acids: CASSDRGGSAVRETQYF. In DNA form, the CDR3 reads TGTGCCAGCAGCGACCGGGGGGGTAGCGCAGTCCGCGAGACCCAGTACTTC. The V call is TRBV11-1, the J call TRBJ2-5, with 8 bases fitting TRBD2. CDR1 is SGHAT, CDR2 FQDESV, per germline (reference sequence). The CDR3 is 17 residues long. The J segment lost 5 bases and the V segment lost 5 bases, leaving 16 bases of the junction unmatched.

This clone was counted once. The rearrangement joins TRBV29-1 to TRBJ2-1, with D possibly being TRBD1 (5 bases). CDR1 SQVTM and CDR2 ANQGSEA come from the germline V gene. The CDR3 contains 13 residues. Trimming shortened V by 2 bases and J by 6 bases, and 11 bases separated the two germline ends. The CDR3 loop reads CSVEWGARNEQFF. The CDR3 bases are TGCAGCGTTGAATGGGGCGCTCGCAATGAGCAGTTCTTC.

The J gene is TRBJ1-4, the V gene TRBV7-6; D is uncertain. Per germline, CDR1 SGHVS and CDR2 FNYEAQ. V dropped 4 bases and J dropped 3 bases, with 9 bases sitting between them. This CDR3 spans 14 amino acids. The CDR3 sequence is CASSSGRPNEKLFF. The CDR3 DNA reads as TGTGCCAGCAGCTCCGGCAGGCCTAATGAAAAACTGTTTTTT.

This chain connects TRBV4-3 to TRBJ2-7; 8 bases fit TRBD2. Germline V gives CDR1 LGHNA, CDR2 YSLEER. CDR3 length equals 16 residues. Trimming took 3 bases from V and 4 from J; bases not matched to a gene: 11. The CDR3 region has the DNA TGCGCCAGCAGCCAGCGAGCGGGAGACGATGGGTACGAGCAGTACTTC. It translates to CASSQRAGDDGYEQYF.